These 3 T cell receptor beta chains share one sample of origin, sequenced in a study of cytomegalovirus exposure and HLA in healthy donors. A multiplex PCR was run with 60 Vbeta primers and 13 Jbeta primers. Sequencing was performed with immunoSEQ multiplex PCR; in TCRdb, only in-frame clones are kept and a portion is missing. The sample contains under 95,000 clones, roughly 74% of which appear only once. Sample: PBMCs. Every receptor here comes from a man in his forties in good health and CMV-seronegative.

The chain carries TRBV5-4 and TRBJ1-1, with no clear D. The CDR3 is 15 residues long. Germline V gives CDR1 SGHNT, CDR2 YYREEE (reference sequence). The germline V and J ends were trimmed by 0 bases and 5 bases, with 14 bases remaining between them. CDR3 sequence reads: CASSLAGRGKTEAFF. The CDR3 nucleotides are TGTGCCAGCAGCTTGGCCGGGCGGGGAAAGACTGAAGCTTTCTTT.

This chain links TRBV18 with TRBJ1-1; TRBD1 aligns across 12 bases. V shed 6 bases, J shed 1 base, and the junction held 27 bases outside the gene matches. Germline V gene sequence: CDR1 KGHSH, CDR2 LQKENI. The CDR3 runs 23 residues. The CDR3 protein is CASSRLSLSPVAGQGAGNTEAFF. The DNA for the CDR3 is TGTGCCAGCTCTCGCCTGTCGTTATCTCCCGTCGCGGGACAGGGGGCTGGGAACACTGAAGCTTTCTTT.

V is TRBV19 and J is TRBJ1-6; TRBD1 agrees at 7 bases. This CDR3 region has 17 residues. Germline CDR1 LNHDA, CDR2 SQIVND (reference sequence). The ends lost 2 bases at V and 12 bases at J; junction bases unmatched: 16. The CDR3 coding sequence is TGTGCCAGTAGTATACGGGACAGCAACAGATACAAAGTACCCCTCCACTTT. Its protein product is CASSIRDSNRYKVPLHF. Complete variable domain (other parts from reference TRBV19 and TRBJ1-6): DGGITQSPKYLFRKEGQNVTLSCEQNLNHDAMYWYRQDPGQGLRLIYYSQIVNDFQKGDIAEGYSVSREKKESFPLTVTSAQKNPTAFYLCASSIRDSNRYKVPLHFGNGTRLTVT.